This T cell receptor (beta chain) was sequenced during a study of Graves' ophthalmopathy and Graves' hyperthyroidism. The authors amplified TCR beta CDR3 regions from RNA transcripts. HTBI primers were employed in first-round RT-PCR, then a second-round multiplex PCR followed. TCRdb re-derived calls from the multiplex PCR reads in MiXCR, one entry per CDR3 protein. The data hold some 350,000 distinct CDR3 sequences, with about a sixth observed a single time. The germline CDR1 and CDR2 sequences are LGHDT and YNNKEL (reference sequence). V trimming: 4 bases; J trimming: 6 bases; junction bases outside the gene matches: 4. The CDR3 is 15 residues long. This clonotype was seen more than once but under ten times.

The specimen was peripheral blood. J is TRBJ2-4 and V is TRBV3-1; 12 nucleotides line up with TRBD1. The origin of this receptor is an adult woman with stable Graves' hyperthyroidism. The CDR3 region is CASSRGTGGLNIQYF. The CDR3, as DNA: TGTGCCAGCAGCCGAGGGACAGGGGGCTTAAACATTCAGTACTTC.